A single sample is the source of the 30 T cell receptor beta chains below, sequenced in a study of tissue T cells after allogeneic stem cell transplantation. Clones were read by immunoSEQ multiplex PCR, and TCRdb kept only the in-frame ones, dropping some. The repertoire holds some 12,000 clones, 70% seen once, with around 15% in the top ten. This specimen consisted of tissue from the right colon, obtained at autopsy. The receptors shown here come from a woman aged 18 to 55 with breast cancer.

The chain joins TRBV5-5 to TRBJ1-4; TRBD1 matches 10 bases. V lost 5 bases, J lost 8 bases, and 6 bases stayed unmatched. CDR3 length: 14 amino acids. Germline V gives CDR1 SGHKS, CDR2 YYEKEE (reference sequence). The CDR3 nucleotides are TGTGCCAGCAGTCTGGACAGGGGGGCCGAAAAACTGTTTTTT. It specifies CASSLDRGAEKLFF.

This clone is labeled medium-sized. V usage is TRBV6-4 and J usage is TRBJ2-1; 7 bases align to TRBD2. There are 16 residues in the CDR3. Germline V lookup: CDR1 MRHNA, CDR2 SNTAGT. Trimming took 2 bases from V and 1 from J; bases not matched to a gene: 5. This CDR3 is CASSDRAGLSYNEQFF. CDR3 sequence (DNA): TGTGCCAGCAGTGACCGAGCGGGGCTATCCTACAATGAGCAGTTCTTC.

The genes are TRBV7-2 and TRBJ2-7; D might be TRBD1 (5 bases). Germline V gene data show CDR1 as SGHTA and CDR2 as FQGNSA. The CDR3 runs 12 residues. Trimming removed 5 bases from V and 9 bases from J, with 14 bases in between. The CDR3 protein is CASSTDSLGQYF. CDR3 sequence (DNA): TGTGCCAGCAGCACTGACAGCCTCGGGCAGTACTTC.

This clone was counted only a few times. The V and J genes are TRBV24-1 and TRBJ2-3; 7 bases line up with TRBD2. V lost 10 bases to trimming and J lost 6 bases; unmatched junction nucleotides: 12. In germline, CDR1 is KGHDR, CDR2 SFDVKD. CDR3 length: 14 residues. The CDR3 bases are TGTGCCACTGAGGGACTATTCCCTGTGGATACGCAGTATTTT. It is translated as CATEGLFPVDTQYF.

The chain has TRBV3-1 (or the pseudogene TRBV3-2) and TRBJ1-5; 11 bases line up with TRBD1. The CDR3 totals 20 residues. V was clipped by 0 bases and J by 2 bases; unmatched bases: 12. Germline loops: CDR1 LGHDT, CDR2 YNNKEL (reference sequence). The CDR3 region is CASSQDLPGQGDCGNQPQHF. DNA of the CDR3: TGTGCCAGCAGCCAAGATTTACCGGGACAGGGGGATTGCGGCAATCAGCCCCAGCATTTT.

V usage is TRBV7-2 and J usage is TRBJ1-4; D gene unclear. CDR1 is SGHTA, CDR2 FQGNSA, per germline. The CDR3 runs 15 residues. Trimming stripped 2 bases from V and 5 bases from J, with 12 bases between. This CDR3 is CASSLNPGTNEKLFF. As DNA, the CDR3 is TGTGCCAGCAGCTTAAATCCCGGCACCAATGAAAAACTGTTTTTT.

V and J are TRBV6-1 and TRBJ1-2, with 8 bases aligning to TRBD1. The CDR3 loop spans 13 amino acids. Germline CDR1 MNHNS, CDR2 SASEGT. Unmatched junction bases numbered 2, after V lost 3 bases and J lost 5 bases. CDR3 in amino acids: CASSETGAYGYTF. CDR3 nucleotides: TGTGCCAGCAGTGAGACAGGGGCATATGGCTACACCTTC.

The V gene is TRBV7-6, the J gene TRBJ2-1; 7 bases match TRBD2. CDR1 and CDR2 (germline): SGHVS, FNYEAQ. The V segment lost 3 bases and the J segment 7 bases; nucleotides outside the gene matches: 6. This CDR3 spans 14 amino acids. CDR3 sequence reads: CASSFAGVSNEQFF. CDR3 bases: TGTGCCAGCAGCTTCGCGGGAGTATCAAATGAGCAGTTCTTC. Full variable domain (missing parts from reference TRBV7-6 and TRBJ2-1): GAGVSQSPRYKVTKRGQDVALRCDPISGHVSLYWYRQALGQGPEFLTYFNYEAQQDKSGLPNDRFSAERPEGSISTLTIQRTEQRDSAMYRCASSFAGVSNEQFFGPGTRLTVL.

This clone was picked up a small number of times. The rearrangement joins TRBV7-2 to TRBJ2-1; 7 nucleotides line up with TRBD1. The CDR3 is 13 residues long. V shed 5 bases, J shed 5 bases, and the junction held 3 bases outside the gene matches. CDR1 is SGHTA and CDR2 is FQGNSA in the germline V gene. Here the CDR3 reads CASSPDRNNEQFF. As DNA, the CDR3 is TGTGCCAGCAGCCCGGACAGGAACAATGAGCAGTTCTTC.

The rearrangement joins TRBV28 to TRBJ1-6; the match to TRBD1 covers 9 bases. CDR1 is MDHEN and CDR2 is SYDVKM in the germline V gene. This CDR3 region has 17 residues. The V and J ends lost 4 bases and 8 bases, in that order; junction bases with no gene match: 12. The CDR3 DNA reads as TGTGCCAGCAGTTCGACCGCCGGGACAGGGTATTATTCACCCCTCCACTTT. Encoded protein: CASSSTAGTGYYSPLHF.

Here the CDR3 DNA reads TGTGCCAGCAGCCGGCCTACTAGCGGGGTAACAGATACGCAGTATTTT. Translated, it gives CASSRPTSGVTDTQYF. V and J are TRBV11-2 and TRBJ2-3; 10 bases map to TRBD2. This CDR3 is built from 16 residues. The trim removed 5 bases at V and 3 bases at J, leaving 8 bases unmatched. CDR1 and CDR2 from the germline V gene are SGHAT and FQNNGV.

V usage is TRBV11-2 and J usage is TRBJ2-5; possible D gene TRBD1, 5 bases. The CDR3 runs 14 residues. From germline, CDR1 is SGHAT and CDR2 FQNNGV. The germline V and J ends were trimmed by 1 base and 5 bases, with 11 bases remaining between them. The DNA for the CDR3 is TGTGCCAGCAGCTTAGGACAGAAGTGGGAGACCCAGTACTTC. This gives the protein CASSLGQKWETQYF. The full variable domain, rest sourced from reference TRBV11-2 and TRBJ2-5, is EAGVAQSPRYKIIEKRQSVAFWCNPISGHATLYWYQQILGQGPKLLIQFQNNGVVDDSQLPKDRFSAERLKGVDSTLKIQPAKLEDSAVYLCASSLGQKWETQYFGPGTRLLVL.

This chain joins TRBV5-4 and TRBJ1-1; no firm D call. The CDR3 length is 13 residues. Germline V lookup: CDR1 SGHNT, CDR2 YYREEE (reference sequence). Between the trimmed V and J ends, which lost 3 bases and 6 bases, there was a span of 12 bases. This CDR3 is CASSYAGISEAFF. The CDR3 region has the DNA TGTGCCAGCAGCTACGCCGGGATCTCTGAAGCTTTCTTT.

The V and J genes are TRBV18 and TRBJ2-7; a weak D match, TRBD1 (6 bases). The V gene's germline CDR1 is KGHSH and CDR2 LQKENI. The length of the CDR3 is 13 residues. V lost 3 bases and J lost 5, with 11 bases in between. The CDR3 nucleotides are TGTGCCAGCTCACCGTGGACAGCCCACGAGCAGTACTTC. Residues: CASSPWTAHEQYF.

This clone was seen only a few times. The chain recombines TRBV25-1 with TRBJ1-2, with unresolved D. Trimming took off 6 bases at V and 4 bases at J, with 15 bases between the two ends. The germline gives CDR1 MGHDK, CDR2 SYGVNS. The CDR3 loop spans 14 amino acids. The CDR3 nucleotides read TGTGCCAGCAGACGACACCTTCGGGGCTATGGCTACACCTTC. It codes for CASRRHLRGYGYTF.

This chain joins TRBV11-3 and TRBJ2-7; 8 positions match TRBD2. CDR3 size: 13 residues. The ends lost 4 bases at V and 6 bases at J; junction bases unmatched: 5. Germline V lookup: CDR1 SGHNT, CDR2 YENEEA. In nucleotides, the CDR3 is TGTGCCAGCAGCTCAACTACTAGCGGCGAGCAGTACTTC. Translation: CASSSTTSGEQYF. Looking up the rest from reference TRBV11-3 and TRBJ2-7 gives the full variable domain: EAGVVQSPRYKIIEKKQPVAFWCNPISGHNTLYWYLQNLGQGPELLIRYENEEAVDDSQLPKDRFSAERLKGVDSTLKIQPAELGDSAVYLCASSSTTSGEQYFGPGTRLTVT.

The chain links TRBV4-1 to TRBJ2-5, with 10 bases fitting TRBD2. The CDR3 totals 17 residues. V gave up 2 bases and J gave up 2 bases; unmatched junction bases: 8. Germline V gene data show CDR1 as MGHRA and CDR2 as YSYEKL. The CDR3 DNA reads TGCGCCAGCAGCCAACCCCTAGCGGGAGTATCGCAAGAGACCCAGTACTTC. This sequence encodes CASSQPLAGVSQETQYF.

The chain couples TRBV29-1 to TRBJ1-1; D unclear. Trimming shortened V by 4 bases and J by 2 bases, and 2 bases separated the two germline ends. CDR3 size: 10 residues. CDR1 SQVTM and CDR2 ANQGSEA come from the germline V gene. CDR3 amino acids: CSVVNTEAFF. The CDR3 DNA follows: TGCAGCGTTGTTAACACTGAAGCTTTCTTT. Complete variable domain (other parts from reference TRBV29-1 and TRBJ1-1): SAVISQKPSRDICQRGTSLTIQCQVDSQVTMMFWYRQQPGQSLTLIATANQGSEATYESGFVIDKFPISRPNLTFSTLTVSNMSPEDSSIYLCSVVNTEAFFGQGTRLTVV.

The V call is TRBV27, the J call TRBJ2-1; the D is unclear. This CDR3 region has 13 residues. Looked up from germline, CDR1 is MNHEY and CDR2 is SMNVEV (reference sequence). Deletions cut 5 bases from V and 6 bases from J, with 11 bases between. This chain's CDR3 is CASSPVTVNEQFF. Written as DNA, the CDR3 is TGTGCCAGCAGTCCTGTAACCGTCAATGAGCAGTTCTTC.

CDR3 bases: TGTGCCAGCAGTTACTCGACGGGCTCTGGGGCCAACGTCCTGACTTTC. Translated: CASSYSTGSGANVLTF. The chain links TRBV6-5 to TRBJ2-6; D gene ambiguous. The V end lost 0 bases, the J end lost 0 bases, and 6 bases lay between the germline ends. The CDR3 is 16 amino acids. Germline CDR1 and CDR2: MNHEY and SVGAGI.

This chain uses TRBV7-9 with TRBJ1-4, with D unclear. The V end lost 2 bases, the J end lost 7 bases, and 8 bases lay between the germline ends. Germline V gene sequence: CDR1 SEHNR, CDR2 FQNEAQ (reference sequence). This CDR3 has 13 amino acids. CDR3 nucleotides: TGTGCCAGCAGCTTACGTCGTGGTGAAAAACTGTTTTTT. Protein product: CASSLRRGEKLFF.

This clone was detected only once. This sequence joins TRBV29-1 and TRBJ2-1; 10 bases align to TRBD1. Germline V gives CDR1 SQVTM, CDR2 ANQGSEA. The CDR3 is 12 residues long. The V and J ends lost 7 bases and 6 bases, in that order; junction bases with no gene match: 3. The CDR3 protein is CSAGQGGNEQFF. Written as DNA, the CDR3 is TGCAGCGCCGGACAGGGGGGCAATGAGCAGTTCTTC.

This chain joins TRBV20-1 and TRBJ1-2; no definite D call. Deletions cut 8 bases from V and 4 bases from J, with 11 bases between. The CDR3 extends over 11 amino acids. Germline V gives CDR1 DFQATT, CDR2 SNEGSKA (reference sequence). CDR3 bases: TGCAGTCGGGGAGCGCGCTATGGCTACACCTTC. This translates into CSRGARYGYTF.

The V call is TRBV11-2, the J call TRBJ2-3, with D possibly matching TRBD1 (6 bases). The germline V and J ends were trimmed by 3 bases and 2 bases, with 12 bases remaining between them. This CDR3 is 15 amino acids long. Germline CDR1 reads SGHAT; CDR2 reads FQNNGV. The CDR3 spells CASSLEQGLTDTQYF. As DNA, the CDR3 is TGTGCCAGCAGCTTGGAACAGGGTCTCACAGATACGCAGTATTTT.

This sequence joins TRBV7-6 and TRBJ1-2; 8 bases map to TRBD1. After removal of 1 base from V and 4 bases from J, the junction contained 8 bases not matched to a gene. The CDR3 length is 16 residues. Looked up from germline, CDR1 is SGHVS and CDR2 is FNYEAQ. CDR3 nucleotide sequence: TGTGCCAGCAGCTTAGTTGACCCAGGGGGCTCCTATGGCTACACCTTC. It specifies CASSLVDPGGSYGYTF.

V usage is TRBV28 and J usage is TRBJ2-3, with 8 nucleotides matching TRBD2. CDR1 MDHEN and CDR2 SYDVKM come from the germline V gene. Losses at the gene ends were 8 bases for V and 1 base for J; bases not matched to a gene: 8. This CDR3 is 15 amino acids long. CDR3 residues: CASFSLAGGTDTQYF. DNA for the CDR3: TGTGCCAGCTTTAGCCTAGCGGGTGGCACAGATACGCAGTATTTT.

This sequence joins TRBV5-4 and TRBJ1-1; D unclear. This CDR3 contains 13 residues. Trimming removed 0 bases from V and 1 base from J, with 4 bases in between. CDR1 is SGHNT and CDR2 is YYREEE in the germline V gene (reference sequence). The CDR3 coding sequence is TGTGCCAGCAGCTTGGCTGCGAACACTGAAGCTTTCTTT. Residues: CASSLAANTEAFF.

This sequence joins TRBV10-2 and TRBJ2-2; 12 nucleotides agree with TRBD2. There are 13 residues in the CDR3. Germline V gene sequence: CDR1 WSHSY, CDR2 SAAADI. V trimming: 8 bases; J trimming: 8 bases; junction bases outside the gene matches: 3. The CDR3 here is CASVGLAGGELFF. DNA for the CDR3: TGCGCCAGCGTAGGACTAGCGGGAGGGGAGCTGTTTTTT.

V usage is TRBV12-5 and J usage is TRBJ1-4, with a tentative D call TRBD1 (5 bases). This CDR3 is built from 14 residues. V dropped 3 bases and J dropped 7 bases, with 12 bases sitting between them. In germline, CDR1 is LGHNT, CDR2 FRNRAP. CDR3 in amino acids: CASGFRDLGEKLFF. CDR3 DNA: TGTGCTAGTGGTTTCAGGGATTTAGGTGAAAAACTGTTTTTT.

J is TRBJ2-7 and V is TRBV6-2 or TRBV6-3; D is ambiguous. CDR1 is MNHEY and CDR2 is SVGEGT in the germline V gene. This CDR3 has 13 amino acids. V was clipped by 2 bases and J by 2 bases, with 7 bases between them. The CDR3 DNA sequence: TGTGCCAGCAGTTACGTGGGTGCCTACGAGCAGTACTTC. It yields the protein CASSYVGAYEQYF.